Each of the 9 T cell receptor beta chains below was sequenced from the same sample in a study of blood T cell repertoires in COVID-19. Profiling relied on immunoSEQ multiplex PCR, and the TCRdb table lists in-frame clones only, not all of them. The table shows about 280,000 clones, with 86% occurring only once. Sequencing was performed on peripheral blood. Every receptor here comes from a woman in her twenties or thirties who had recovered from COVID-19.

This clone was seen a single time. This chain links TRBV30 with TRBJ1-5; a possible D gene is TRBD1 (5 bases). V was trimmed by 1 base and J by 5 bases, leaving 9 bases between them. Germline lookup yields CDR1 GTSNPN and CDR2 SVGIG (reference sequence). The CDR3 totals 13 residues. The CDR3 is CAWSGGQDQPQHF. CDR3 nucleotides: TGTGCCTGGAGTGGTGGACAAGATCAGCCCCAGCATTTT.

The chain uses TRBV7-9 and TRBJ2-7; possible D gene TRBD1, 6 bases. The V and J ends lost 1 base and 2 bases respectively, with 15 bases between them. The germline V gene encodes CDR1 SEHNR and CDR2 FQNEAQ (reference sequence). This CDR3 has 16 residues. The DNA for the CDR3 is TGTGCCAGCAGCTTAGAAAGCGGACAGACCCCCTACGAGCAGTACTTC. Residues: CASSLESGQTPYEQYF.

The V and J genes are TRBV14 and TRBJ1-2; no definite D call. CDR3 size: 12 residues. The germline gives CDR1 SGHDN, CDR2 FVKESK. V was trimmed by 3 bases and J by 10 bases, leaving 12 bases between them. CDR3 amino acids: CASSHTDVVYTF. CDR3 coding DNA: TGTGCCAGCAGCCACACAGACGTTGTCTACACCTTC.

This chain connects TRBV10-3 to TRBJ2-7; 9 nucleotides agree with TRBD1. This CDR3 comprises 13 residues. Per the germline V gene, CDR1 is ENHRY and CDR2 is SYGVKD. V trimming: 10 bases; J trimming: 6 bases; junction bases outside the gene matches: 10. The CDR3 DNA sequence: TGTGCCAACGCCGGGACAGGGACTGGCGAGCAGTACTTC. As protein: CANAGTGTGEQYF.

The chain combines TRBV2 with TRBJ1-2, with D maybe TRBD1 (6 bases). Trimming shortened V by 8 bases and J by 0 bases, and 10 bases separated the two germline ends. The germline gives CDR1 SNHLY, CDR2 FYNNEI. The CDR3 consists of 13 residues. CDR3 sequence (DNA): TGTGCCAGCGGGACACGTCCTAACTATGGCTACACCTTC. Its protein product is CASGTRPNYGYTF.

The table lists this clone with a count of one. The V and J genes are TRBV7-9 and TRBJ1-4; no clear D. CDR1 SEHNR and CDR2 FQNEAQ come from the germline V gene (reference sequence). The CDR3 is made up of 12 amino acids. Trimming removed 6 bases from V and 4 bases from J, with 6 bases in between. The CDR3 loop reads CASSQDNEKLFF. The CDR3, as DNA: TGTGCCAGCAGTCAGGATAATGAAAAACTGTTTTTT.

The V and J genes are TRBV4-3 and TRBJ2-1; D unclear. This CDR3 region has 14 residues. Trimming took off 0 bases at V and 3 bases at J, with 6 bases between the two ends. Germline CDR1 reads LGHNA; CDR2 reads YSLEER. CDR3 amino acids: CASSQDPSYNEQFF. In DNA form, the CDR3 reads TGCGCCAGCAGCCAAGACCCCAGCTACAATGAGCAGTTCTTC.

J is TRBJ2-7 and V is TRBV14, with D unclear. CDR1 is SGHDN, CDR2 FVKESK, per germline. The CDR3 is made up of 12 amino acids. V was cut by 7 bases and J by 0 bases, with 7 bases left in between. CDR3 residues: CASTDSSYEQYF. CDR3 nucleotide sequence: TGTGCCAGCACCGATAGCTCCTACGAGCAGTACTTC.

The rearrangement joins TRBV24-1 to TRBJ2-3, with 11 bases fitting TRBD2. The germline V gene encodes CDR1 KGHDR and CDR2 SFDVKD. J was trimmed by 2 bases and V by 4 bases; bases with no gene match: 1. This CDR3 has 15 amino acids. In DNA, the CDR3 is TGTGCCACCAGTGAACTAGCGGGGGACACAGATACGCAGTATTTT. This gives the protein CATSELAGDTDTQYF.